This T cell receptor (beta chain) was recorded in a study of cytomegalovirus exposure and HLA in healthy donors. At the level of the study: Approximately 80 million unique TCRs from HLA-typed donors were held in an early data release.

V lost 6 bases to trimming and J lost 4 bases; unmatched junction nucleotides: 10. The CDR3 totals 16 residues. Looked up from germline, CDR1 is ENHRY and CDR2 is SYGVKD. Overall study findings and caveats: CMV serostatus was the only recorded immune exposure for donors. The classifier, whose performance was assessed in both the original and validation cohorts, reportedly diagnosed cytomegalovirus status with high specificity and sensitivity. Some highly shared sequence variants likely arose as a pipeline artifact.

As for this clone: Its antigen remains unidentified.

Amplification used 60 Vbeta primers and 13 Jbeta primers. Generated by immunoSEQ multiplex PCR, the TCRdb table keeps only in-frame clones and is missing some. This table has fewer than 150,000 clones, 85% to 90% appearing once. Sequenced sample: PBMCs. This receptor was obtained from a woman aged 25 to 39 in good health and CMV-seropositive. The J gene is TRBJ2-1, the V gene TRBV10-3, with 9 bases fitting TRBD2. Written as DNA, the CDR3 is TGTGCCATCAGAAGGGGACTAGCCTTATCTTACAATGAGCAGTTCTTC. Its translation: CAIRRGLALSYNEQFF.